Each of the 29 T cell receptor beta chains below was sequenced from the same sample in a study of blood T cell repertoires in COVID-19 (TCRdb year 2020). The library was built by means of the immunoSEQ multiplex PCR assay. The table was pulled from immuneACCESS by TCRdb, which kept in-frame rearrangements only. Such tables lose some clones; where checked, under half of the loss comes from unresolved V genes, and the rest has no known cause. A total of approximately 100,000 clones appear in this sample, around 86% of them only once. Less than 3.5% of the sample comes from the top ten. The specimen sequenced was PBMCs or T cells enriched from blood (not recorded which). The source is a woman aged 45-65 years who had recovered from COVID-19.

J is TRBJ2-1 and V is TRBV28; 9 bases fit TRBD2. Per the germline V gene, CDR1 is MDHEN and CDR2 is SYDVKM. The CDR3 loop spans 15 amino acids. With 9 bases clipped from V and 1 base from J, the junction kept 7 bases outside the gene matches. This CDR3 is CASYSGSGSYNEQFF. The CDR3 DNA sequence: TGTGCCAGTTATAGCGGGAGTGGATCCTACAATGAGCAGTTCTTC.

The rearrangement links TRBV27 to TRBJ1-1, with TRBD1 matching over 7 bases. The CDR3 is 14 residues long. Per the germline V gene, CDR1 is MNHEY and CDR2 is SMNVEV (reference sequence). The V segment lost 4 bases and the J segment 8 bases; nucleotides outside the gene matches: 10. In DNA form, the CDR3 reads TGTGCCAGCAGTTCACTCGGGACAGCCAGAGAAGCTTTCTTT. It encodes CASSSLGTAREAFF.

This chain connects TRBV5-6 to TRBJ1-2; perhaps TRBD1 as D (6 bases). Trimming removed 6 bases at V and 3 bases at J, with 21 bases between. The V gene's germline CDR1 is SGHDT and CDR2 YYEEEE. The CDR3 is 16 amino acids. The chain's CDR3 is CASTVQSGAVYYGYTF. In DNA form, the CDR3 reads TGTGCCAGCACCGTACAATCAGGGGCTGTCTACTATGGCTACACCTTC.

The CDR3 DNA reads TGTGCCAGCAGCGCGCGGGGGAGCTCCTACAATGAGCAGTTCTTC. Its protein is CASSARGSSYNEQFF. The chain uses TRBV9 and TRBJ2-1; 7 bases align to TRBD2. With V trimmed by 3 bases and J by 0 bases, 3 bases remained unmatched. The germline gives CDR1 SGDLS, CDR2 YYNGEE. CDR3 length: 15 amino acids.

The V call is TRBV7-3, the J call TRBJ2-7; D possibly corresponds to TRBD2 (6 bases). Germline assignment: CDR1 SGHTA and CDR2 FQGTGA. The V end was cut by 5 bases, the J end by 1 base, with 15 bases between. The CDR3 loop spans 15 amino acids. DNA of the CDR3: TGTGCCAGCAGCCCTGGCGGGGCTAGATCCTACGAGCAGTACTTC. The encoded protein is CASSPGGARSYEQYF. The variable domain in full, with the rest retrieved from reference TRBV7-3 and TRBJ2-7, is GAGVSQTPSNKVTEKGKYVELRCDPISGHTALYWYRQSLGQGPEFLIYFQGTGAADDSGLPNDRFFAVRPEGSVSTLKIQRTERGDSAVYLCASSPGGARSYEQYFGPGTRLTVT.

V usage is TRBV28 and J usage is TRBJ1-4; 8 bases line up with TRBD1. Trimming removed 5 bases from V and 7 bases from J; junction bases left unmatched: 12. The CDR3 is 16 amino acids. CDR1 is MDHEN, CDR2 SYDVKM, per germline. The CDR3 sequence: CASSEQGGPAGEKLFF. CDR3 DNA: TGTGCCAGCAGTGAACAGGGGGGACCGGCGGGTGAAAAACTGTTTTTT.

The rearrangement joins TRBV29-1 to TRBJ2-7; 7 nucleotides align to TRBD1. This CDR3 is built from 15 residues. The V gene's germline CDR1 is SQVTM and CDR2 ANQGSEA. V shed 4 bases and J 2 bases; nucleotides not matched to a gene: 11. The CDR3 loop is CSVGLEGAPTYEQYF. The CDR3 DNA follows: TGCAGCGTTGGTCTCGAGGGGGCGCCCACCTACGAGCAGTACTTC.

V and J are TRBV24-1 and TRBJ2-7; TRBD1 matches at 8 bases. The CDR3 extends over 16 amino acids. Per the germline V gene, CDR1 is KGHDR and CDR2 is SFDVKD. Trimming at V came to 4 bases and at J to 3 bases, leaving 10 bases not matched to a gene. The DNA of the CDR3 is TGTGCCACCAGTGACGGCTCGGACAGGGTAAGCTACGAGCAGTACTTC. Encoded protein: CATSDGSDRVSYEQYF.

The CDR3 spells CASSVGTEVFDEKLFF. DNA for the CDR3: TGTGCCAGCAGCGTCGGGACAGAGGTATTTGATGAAAAACTGTTTTTT. The J gene is TRBJ1-4, the V gene TRBV9; 7 bases are shared with TRBD1. The V gene's germline CDR1 is SGDLS and CDR2 YYNGEE. The CDR3 consists of 16 residues. With 2 bases clipped from V and 6 bases from J, the junction kept 10 bases outside the gene matches.

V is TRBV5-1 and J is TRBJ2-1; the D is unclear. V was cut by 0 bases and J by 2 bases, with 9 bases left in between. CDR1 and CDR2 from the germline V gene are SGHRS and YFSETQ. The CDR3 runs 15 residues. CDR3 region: CASSLVQATYNEQFF. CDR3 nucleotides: TGCGCCAGCAGCTTGGTCCAGGCTACCTACAATGAGCAGTTCTTC.

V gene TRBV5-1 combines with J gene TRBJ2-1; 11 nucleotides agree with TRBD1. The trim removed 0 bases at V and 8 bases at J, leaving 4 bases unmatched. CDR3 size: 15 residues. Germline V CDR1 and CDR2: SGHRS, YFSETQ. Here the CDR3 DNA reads TGCGCCAGCAGCTTGGAGGGACAGGGGGGCGATGAGCAGTTCTTC. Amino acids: CASSLEGQGGDEQFF. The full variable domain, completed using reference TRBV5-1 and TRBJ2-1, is KAGVTQTPRYLIKTRGQQVTLSCSPISGHRSVSWYQQTPGQGLQFLFEYFSETQRNKGNFPGRFSGRQFSNSRSEMNVSTLELGDSALYLCASSLEGQGGDEQFFGPGTRLTVL.

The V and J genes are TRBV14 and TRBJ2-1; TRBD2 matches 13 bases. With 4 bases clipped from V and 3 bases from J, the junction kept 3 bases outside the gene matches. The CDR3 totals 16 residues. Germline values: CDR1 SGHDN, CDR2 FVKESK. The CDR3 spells CASSPTSGGIYNEQFF. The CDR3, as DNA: TGTGCCAGCAGCCCGACTAGCGGGGGGATCTACAATGAGCAGTTCTTC.

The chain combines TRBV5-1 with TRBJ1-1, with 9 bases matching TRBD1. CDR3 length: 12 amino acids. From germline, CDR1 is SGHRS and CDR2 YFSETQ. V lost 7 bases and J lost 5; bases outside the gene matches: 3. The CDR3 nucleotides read TGCGCCAGCGGGACAGGGCGTACTGAAGCTTTCTTT. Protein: CASGTGRTEAFF.

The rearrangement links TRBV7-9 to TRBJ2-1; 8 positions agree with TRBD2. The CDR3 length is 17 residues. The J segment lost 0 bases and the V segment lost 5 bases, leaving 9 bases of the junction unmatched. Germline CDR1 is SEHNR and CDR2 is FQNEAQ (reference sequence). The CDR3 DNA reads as TGTGCCAGCAGCCACCCCCTTAGCGGGACCTCCTACAATGAGCAGTTCTTC. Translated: CASSHPLSGTSYNEQFF.

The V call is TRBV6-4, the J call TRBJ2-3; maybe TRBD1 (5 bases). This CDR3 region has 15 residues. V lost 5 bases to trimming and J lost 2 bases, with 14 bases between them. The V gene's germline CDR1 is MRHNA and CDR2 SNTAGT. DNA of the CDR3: TGTGCCAGCAGTTGGCAGGACACACACACAGATACGCAGTATTTT. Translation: CASSWQDTHTDTQYF.

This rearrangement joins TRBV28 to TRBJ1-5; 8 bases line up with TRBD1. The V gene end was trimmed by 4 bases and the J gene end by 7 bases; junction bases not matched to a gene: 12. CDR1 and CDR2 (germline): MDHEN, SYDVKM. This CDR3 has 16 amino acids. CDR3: CASSWYDSRGRQPQHF. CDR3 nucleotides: TGTGCCAGCAGTTGGTACGACAGCAGGGGGCGGCAGCCCCAGCATTTT.

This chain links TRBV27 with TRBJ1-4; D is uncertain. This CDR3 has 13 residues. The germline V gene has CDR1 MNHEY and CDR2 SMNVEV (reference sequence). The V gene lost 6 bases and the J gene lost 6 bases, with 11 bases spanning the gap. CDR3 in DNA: TGTGCCAGCAGGTCAGGAAAGGATGAAAAACTGTTTTTT. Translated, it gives CASRSGKDEKLFF. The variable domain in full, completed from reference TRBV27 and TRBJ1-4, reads EAQVTQNPRYLITVTGKKLTVTCSQNMNHEYMSWYRQDPGLGLRQIYYSMNVEVTDKGDVPEGYKVSRKEKRNFPLILESPSPNQTSLYFCASRSGKDEKLFFGSGTQLSVL.

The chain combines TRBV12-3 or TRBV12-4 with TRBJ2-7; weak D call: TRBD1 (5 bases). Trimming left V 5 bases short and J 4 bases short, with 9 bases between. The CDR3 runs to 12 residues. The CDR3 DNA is TGTGCCAGCAGTGACCAGGGTTACGAGCAGTACTTC. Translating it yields CASSDQGYEQYF.

As DNA, the CDR3 is TGTGCCAGCGGGGGGGCAGGGGGCGAGAGTAATTCACCCCTCCACTTT. Translated: CASGGAGGESNSPLHF. The chain combines TRBV2 with TRBJ1-6; 8 bases are a match to TRBD1. CDR3 length: 16 residues. The J segment lost 6 bases and the V segment lost 8 bases, leaving 12 bases of the junction unmatched. The V gene's germline CDR1 is SNHLY and CDR2 FYNNEI.

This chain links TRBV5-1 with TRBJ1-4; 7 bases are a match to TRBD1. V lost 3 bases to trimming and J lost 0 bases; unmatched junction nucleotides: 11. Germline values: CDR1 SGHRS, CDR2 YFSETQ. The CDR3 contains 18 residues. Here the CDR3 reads CASSSTRDSAATNEKLFF. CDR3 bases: TGCGCCAGCAGCTCGACAAGGGACAGTGCCGCAACTAATGAAAAACTGTTTTTT.

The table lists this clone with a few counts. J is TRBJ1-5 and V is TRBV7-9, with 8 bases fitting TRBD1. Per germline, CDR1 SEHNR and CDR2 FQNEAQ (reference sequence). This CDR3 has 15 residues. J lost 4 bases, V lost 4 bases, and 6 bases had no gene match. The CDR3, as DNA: TGTGCCAGCAGCTCAAGCCAGGGGGCGAATCAGCCCCAGCATTTT. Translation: CASSSSQGANQPQHF.

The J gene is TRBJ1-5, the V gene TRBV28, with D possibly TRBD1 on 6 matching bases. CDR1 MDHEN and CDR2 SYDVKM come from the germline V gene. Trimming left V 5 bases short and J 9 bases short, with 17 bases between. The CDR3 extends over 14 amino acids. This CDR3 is CASSTRQDRGPQHF. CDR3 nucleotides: TGTGCCAGCAGTACCCGACAGGACCGAGGGCCCCAGCATTTT. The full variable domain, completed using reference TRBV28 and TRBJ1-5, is DVKVTQSSRYLVKRTGEKVFLECVQDMDHENMFWYRQDPGLGLRLIYFSYDVKMKEKGDIPEGYSVSREKKERFSLILESASTNQTSMYLCASSTRQDRGPQHFGDGTRLSIL.

The CDR3 sequence: CATSDRTGINEKLFF. In DNA, the CDR3 is TGTGCCACCAGTGACCGGACAGGGATCAACGAAAAACTGTTTTTT. The chain employs TRBV24-1 and TRBJ1-4; 8 bases are a match to TRBD1. The V segment lost 4 bases and the J segment 8 bases; nucleotides outside the gene matches: 8. The germline V gene has CDR1 KGHDR and CDR2 SFDVKD. There are 15 residues in the CDR3.

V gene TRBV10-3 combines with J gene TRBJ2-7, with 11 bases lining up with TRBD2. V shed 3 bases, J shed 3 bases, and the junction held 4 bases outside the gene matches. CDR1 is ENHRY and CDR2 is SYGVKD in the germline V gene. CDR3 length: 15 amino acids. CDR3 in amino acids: CAISETSGSLYEQYF. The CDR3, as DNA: TGTGCCATCAGTGAAACTAGCGGGAGTCTCTACGAGCAGTACTTC.

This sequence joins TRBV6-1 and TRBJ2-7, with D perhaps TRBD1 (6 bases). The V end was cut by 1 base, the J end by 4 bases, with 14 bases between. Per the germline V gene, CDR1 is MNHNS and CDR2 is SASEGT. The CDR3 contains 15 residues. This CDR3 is CASSEEGQPVYEQYF. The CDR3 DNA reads TGTGCCAGCAGTGAAGAGGGACAACCCGTTTACGAGCAGTACTTC.

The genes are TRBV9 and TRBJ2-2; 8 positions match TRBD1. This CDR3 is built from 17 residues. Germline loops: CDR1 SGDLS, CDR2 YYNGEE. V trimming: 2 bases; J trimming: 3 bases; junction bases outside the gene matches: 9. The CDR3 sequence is CASSVAPGQDYTGELFF. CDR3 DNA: TGTGCCAGCAGCGTTGCCCCGGGACAGGACTACACCGGGGAGCTGTTTTTT.

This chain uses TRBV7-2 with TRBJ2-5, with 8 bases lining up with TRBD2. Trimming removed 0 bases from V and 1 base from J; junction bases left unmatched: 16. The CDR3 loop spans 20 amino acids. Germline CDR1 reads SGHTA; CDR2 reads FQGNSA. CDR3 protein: CASSLATGRGLDRLQETQYF. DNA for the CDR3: TGTGCCAGCAGCTTAGCGACGGGACGGGGACTAGACCGCCTCCAAGAGACCCAGTACTTC.

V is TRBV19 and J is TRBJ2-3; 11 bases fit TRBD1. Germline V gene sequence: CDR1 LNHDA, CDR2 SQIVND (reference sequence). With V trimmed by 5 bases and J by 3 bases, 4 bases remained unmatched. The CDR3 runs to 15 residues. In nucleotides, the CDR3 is TGTGCCAGTAGTCCCGGGACAGGGGGGACAGATACGCAGTATTTT. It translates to CASSPGTGGTDTQYF.

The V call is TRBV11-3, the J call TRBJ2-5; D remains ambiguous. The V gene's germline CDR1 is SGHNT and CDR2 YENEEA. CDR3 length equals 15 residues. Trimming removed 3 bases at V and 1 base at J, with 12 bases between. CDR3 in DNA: TGTGCCAGCAGCTTGGGTGAACAGAGCCAAGAGACCCAGTACTTC. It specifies CASSLGEQSQETQYF.